This TCR beta chain was retrieved from a study of T cells in Graves' hyperthyroidism and ophthalmopathy. Background on the study: Specimen type is peripheral blood, collected at initial diagnosis prior to any treatment. Whole-study findings and limits: A 13 V-J model separated ophthalmopathy from stable hyperthyroidism.

The J segment lost 2 bases and the V segment lost 5 bases, leaving 13 bases of the junction unmatched. This CDR3 contains 18 residues. Germline values: CDR1 LGHDT, CDR2 YNNKEL (reference sequence). Disease duration was under 3 months in the ophthalmopathy patients, who also had a Clinical Activity Score of at least 3 and a NOSPECS grade of at least 4. Amplified TCR beta CDR3 regions derived from RNA transcripts. HTBI primers drove first-round RT-PCR of the TCR CDR3. TCRdb processed the multiplex PCR reads anew with MiXCR; each CDR3 protein has one entry. In the table there are roughly 400,000 distinct CDR3 sequences, around an eighth of which are singletons. At least ten counts were recorded for this clonotype. Its antigen remains unidentified.

The sample comprised blood. This clonotype originated in a man aged 50-60 years with Graves' ophthalmopathy. The rearrangement uses TRBV3-1 and TRBJ2-2, with 8 bases matching TRBD1. The CDR3 reads CASSEGGLTGVNTGELFF. The CDR3 region has the DNA TGTGCCAGCAGCGAAGGAGGGCTGACAGGGGTCAACACCGGGGAGCTGTTTTTT.